Following are 9 T cell receptor beta chains from one sample sequenced in a study of T cell repertoires in cytomegalovirus infection. TCRdb used MiXCR to reprocess the reads, holding one entry per CDR3 protein. The table has roughly 720,000 distinct CDR3 sequences, 35% seen once. The sample taken for sequencing was PBMCs. All receptors come from a human donor in good health (CMV status not recorded). Some clones in this sample may be carry-over from other donors' samples.

The chain combines TRBV20-1 with TRBJ2-5; the match to TRBD2 covers 9 bases. Germline assignment: CDR1 DFQATT and CDR2 SNEGSKA (reference sequence). The CDR3 covers 15 residues. Trimming took 6 bases from V and 5 from J; bases not matched to a gene: 13. The CDR3 sequence is CSAPIGGRAAETQYF. The CDR3 DNA follows: TGCAGTGCCCCGATCGGCGGGAGGGCCGCGGAGACCCAGTACTTC.

This rearrangement joins TRBV3-1 to TRBJ2-5; 7 nucleotides line up with TRBD1. V shed 3 bases, J shed 5 bases, and the junction held 15 bases outside the gene matches. CDR1 and CDR2 (germline): LGHDT, YNNKEL (reference sequence). This CDR3 is built from 17 residues. CDR3 sequence (DNA): TGTGCCAGCAGCCAGGGACAGTTAGAGGCCAGTAGGGAGACCCAGTACTTC. It yields the protein CASSQGQLEASRETQYF.

The chain recombines TRBV19 with TRBJ1-1; D is possibly TRBD1 (6 bases). V lost 6 bases, J lost 10 bases, and 18 bases lay in between. The CDR3 is 13 residues long. The germline gives CDR1 LNHDA, CDR2 SQIVND (reference sequence). The CDR3 sequence: CASSWDTEVVAFF. CDR3 in DNA: TGTGCCAGTAGCTGGGACACGGAAGTCGTAGCTTTCTTT.

Details on this clonotype: This could be a read error, since a much larger clone is one nucleotide away. This chain uses TRBV7-9 with TRBJ1-2, with a tentative D call TRBD1 (6 bases). The CDR3 loop spans 13 amino acids. CDR1 is SEHNR and CDR2 is FQNEAQ in the germline V gene (reference sequence). The CDR3 is CASSSPPDSGIFF. DNA for the CDR3: TGTGCCAGCAGCTCGCCCCCGGACAGTGGGATTTTCTTC.

J is TRBJ2-1 and V is TRBV12-3 or TRBV12-4; TRBD2 agrees at 10 bases. This CDR3 is 16 amino acids long. The junction had 8 bases not matched to a gene; V was cut back by 7 bases and J by 2 bases. As DNA, the CDR3 is TGTGCCAGCACCCTGAGCGGGGGGGGCGCCTACAATGAGCAGTTCTTC. Its protein product is CASTLSGGGAYNEQFF.

This clonotype turned up a few times. The chain uses TRBV19 and TRBJ1-3; D not resolved. Germline V gene sequence: CDR1 LNHDA, CDR2 SQIVND (reference sequence). CDR3 length: 16 residues. Trimming cost V 5 bases and J 2 bases, with 16 bases left between them. CDR3 in amino acids: CASSLRQRTAGNTIYF. The CDR3 DNA is TGTGCCAGTAGTCTGCGCCAAAGGACGGCTGGAAACACCATATATTTT.

About this clonotype: As the CDR3 is not closed by the conserved phenylalanine or tryptophan, this likely results from a read error. J is TRBJ2-2 and V is TRBV20-1, with 8 bases matching TRBD2. Germline assignment: CDR1 DFQATT and CDR2 SNEGSKA (reference sequence). V lost 0 bases to trimming and J lost 4 bases; unmatched junction nucleotides: 13. The CDR3 runs to 18 residues. The CDR3 nucleotides are TGCAGTGCTAGAGACCTGTCCGCCGGGAGGGCCGGCACCGGGGAGCTGTTTTCT. Translation gives CSARDLSAGRAGTGELFS.

The chain combines TRBV28 with TRBJ1-6; unclear D gene. The CDR3 covers 16 residues. CDR1 and CDR2 from the germline V gene are MDHEN and SYDVKM. V was cut by 6 bases and J by 5 bases, with 17 bases left in between. CDR3 sequence (DNA): TGTGCCAGCAGGCCCTCCCAAGGTCTCCATAATTCACCCCTCCACTTT. Translation: CASRPSQGLHNSPLHF.

V is TRBV11-2 and J is TRBJ1-4, with 10 bases fitting TRBD1. The CDR3 contains 16 residues. Per germline, CDR1 SGHAT and CDR2 FQNNGV. Trimming took 4 bases from V and 6 from J; bases not matched to a gene: 8. The CDR3: CASSSIPTGGHEKLFF. The CDR3 nucleotides are TGTGCCAGCAGCTCGATACCGACAGGGGGCCATGAAAAACTGTTTTTT.